These 8 T cell receptor beta chains were sequenced from one sample in a study of T cell responses to AZD1222 COVID-19 vaccine. Only in-frame clones appear in the TCRdb table, and some are missing; sequencing was by immunoSEQ multiplex PCR. The sample shows tens of thousands of clones, 70% to 90% of them seen only once. This specimen consisted of peripheral blood, obtained on day 0 of MenACWY control vaccination. Every receptor here comes from an adult in good health.

This chain links TRBV30 with TRBJ1-2; D not certain. The ends were cut back, 0 bases at V and 3 bases at J, with 5 bases in the middle. Germline V gives CDR1 GTSNPN, CDR2 SVGIG (reference sequence). This CDR3 comprises 12 residues. CDR3 sequence: CAWSVSDYGYTF. Written as DNA, the CDR3 is TGTGCCTGGAGTGTTAGTGACTATGGCTACACCTTC.

The chain uses TRBV7-9 and TRBJ1-1; 8 bases agree with TRBD1. The CDR3 spans 16 residues. CDR1 and CDR2 (germline): SEHNR, FQNEAQ (reference sequence). Trimming took 5 bases from V and 0 from J; bases not matched to a gene: 8. This CDR3 reads CASSRGTGPMNTEAFF. In DNA, the CDR3 is TGTGCCAGCAGCCGAGGGACAGGACCTATGAACACTGAAGCTTTCTTT.

This clone was recorded a few times. The CDR3 sequence is CASYHVGNEKLFF. CDR3 nucleotide sequence: TGTGCCAGCTACCATGTTGGTAATGAAAAACTGTTTTTT. The V and J genes are TRBV28 and TRBJ1-4; D uncertain. The CDR3 is 13 residues long. V was shortened by 8 bases and J by 4 bases, with 11 bases between the two germline ends. CDR1 is MDHEN and CDR2 is SYDVKM in the germline V gene.

The chain combines TRBV4-3 with TRBJ1-2; D not certain. Germline CDR1 and CDR2: LGHNA and YSLEER. The CDR3 totals 15 residues. Trimming removed 0 bases from V and 3 bases from J, with 11 bases in between. The CDR3 is CASSQEYEGYYGYTF. Here the CDR3 DNA reads TGCGCCAGCAGCCAAGAGTACGAGGGATACTATGGCTACACCTTC.

The genes are TRBV5-1 and TRBJ2-3, with D maybe TRBD2 (5 bases). The CDR3 contains 15 residues. Per the germline V gene, CDR1 is SGHRS and CDR2 is YFSETQ. V gave up 4 bases and J gave up 2 bases, with 14 bases separating them. The CDR3 sequence is CASSPVRGNTDTQYF. The CDR3 DNA is TGCGCCAGCAGCCCGGTACGGGGAAACACAGATACGCAGTATTTT.

The rearrangement links TRBV5-4 to TRBJ1-2; 7 bases are a match to TRBD1. V lost 4 bases and J lost 4; bases outside the gene matches: 7. CDR3 length: 14 residues. The germline V gene has CDR1 SGHNT and CDR2 YYREEE (reference sequence). The CDR3 DNA follows: TGTGCCAGCAGCAAGGCTGACAGGGTCTATGGCTACACCTTC. It encodes CASSKADRVYGYTF.

V gene TRBV6-1 combines with J gene TRBJ2-7; D could derive from TRBD1 or TRBD2 (5 bases each). Trimming removed 0 bases from V and 4 bases from J, with 10 bases in between. The germline gives CDR1 MNHNS, CDR2 SASEGT. This CDR3 is 14 amino acids long. The CDR3 bases are TGTGCCAGCAGTGAAGCTGGGGGTGAGTACGAGCAGTACTTC. Encoded protein: CASSEAGGEYEQYF.

This clone was detected once. The rearrangement joins TRBV7-9 to TRBJ2-3; tentatively, D is TRBD1 (6 bases). V gave up 3 bases and J gave up 2 bases, with 12 bases separating them. The germline gives CDR1 SEHNR, CDR2 FQNEAQ (reference sequence). CDR3 size: 15 residues. The CDR3 nucleotides read TGTGCCAGCAGCTTTAGACAGGAATCCACAGATACGCAGTATTTT. Its translation is CASSFRQESTDTQYF.